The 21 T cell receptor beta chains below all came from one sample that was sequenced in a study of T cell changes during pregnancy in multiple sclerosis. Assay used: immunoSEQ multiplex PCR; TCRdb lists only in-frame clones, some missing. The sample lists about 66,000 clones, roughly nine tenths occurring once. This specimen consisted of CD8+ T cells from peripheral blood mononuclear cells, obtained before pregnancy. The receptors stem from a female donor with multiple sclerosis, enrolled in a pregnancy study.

CDR3 protein: CASSLGYRGPRTGELFF. The CDR3 DNA reads as TGCGCCAGCAGCTTGGGGTACAGGGGGCCGAGGACCGGGGAGCTGTTTTTT. This chain links TRBV5-1 with TRBJ2-2, with 9 positions matching TRBD1. The length of the CDR3 is 17 residues. The germline V gene encodes CDR1 SGHRS and CDR2 YFSETQ. With 0 bases clipped from V and 5 bases from J, the junction kept 8 bases outside the gene matches. The variable domain in full, with the rest retrieved from reference TRBV5-1 and TRBJ2-2, is KAGVTQTPRYLIKTRGQQVTLSCSPISGHRSVSWYQQTPGQGLQFLFEYFSETQRNKGNFPGRFSGRQFSNSRSEMNVSTLELGDSALYLCASSLGYRGPRTGELFFGEGSRLTVL.

The CDR3 region has the DNA TGTGCCAGCAGTTTAGTGCAGGGACAGGGGATGAATGAGCAGTTCTTC. Protein: CASSLVQGQGMNEQFF. V gene TRBV27 combines with J gene TRBJ2-1, with TRBD1 identical over 10 bases. The CDR3 spans 16 residues. V lost 2 bases and J lost 7; bases outside the gene matches: 8. The germline gives CDR1 MNHEY, CDR2 SMNVEV (reference sequence).

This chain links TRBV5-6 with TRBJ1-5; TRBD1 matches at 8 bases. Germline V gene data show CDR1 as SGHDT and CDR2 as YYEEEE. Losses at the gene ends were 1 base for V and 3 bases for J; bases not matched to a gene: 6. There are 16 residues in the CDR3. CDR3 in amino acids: CASSLRQGAYNQPQHF. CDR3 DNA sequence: TGTGCCAGCAGCTTGCGGCAGGGGGCGTACAATCAGCCCCAGCATTTT.

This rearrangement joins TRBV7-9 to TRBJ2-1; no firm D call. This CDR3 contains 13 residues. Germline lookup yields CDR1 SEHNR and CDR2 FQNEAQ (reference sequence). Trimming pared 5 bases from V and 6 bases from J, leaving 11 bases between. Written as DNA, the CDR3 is TGTGCCAGCAGCCCACCCGACATCAATGAGCAGTTCTTC. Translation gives CASSPPDINEQFF.

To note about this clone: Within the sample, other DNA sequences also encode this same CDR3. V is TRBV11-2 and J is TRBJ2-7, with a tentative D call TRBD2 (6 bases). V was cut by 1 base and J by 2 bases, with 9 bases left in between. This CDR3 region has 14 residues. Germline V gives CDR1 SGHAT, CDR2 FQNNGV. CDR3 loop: CASSLGTGAYEQYF. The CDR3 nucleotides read TGTGCCAGCAGCTTAGGAACGGGGGCCTACGAGCAGTACTTC.

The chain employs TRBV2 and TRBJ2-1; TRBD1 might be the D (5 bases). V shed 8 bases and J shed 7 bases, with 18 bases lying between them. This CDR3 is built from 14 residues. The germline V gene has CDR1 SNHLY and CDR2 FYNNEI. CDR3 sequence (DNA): TGTGCCAGCCTCAGCAGGGCAGGTAAAAATGAGCAGTTCTTC. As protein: CASLSRAGKNEQFF.

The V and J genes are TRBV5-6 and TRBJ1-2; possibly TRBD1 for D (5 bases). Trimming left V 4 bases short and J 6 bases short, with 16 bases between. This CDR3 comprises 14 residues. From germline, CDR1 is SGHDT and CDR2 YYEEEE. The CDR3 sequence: CASSGWGGSHGYTF. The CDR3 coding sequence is TGTGCCAGCAGCGGCTGGGGCGGTTCACATGGCTACACCTTC.

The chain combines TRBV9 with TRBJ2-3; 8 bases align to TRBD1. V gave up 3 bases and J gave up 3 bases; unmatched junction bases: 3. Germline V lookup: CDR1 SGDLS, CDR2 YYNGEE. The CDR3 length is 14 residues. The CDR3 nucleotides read TGTGCCAGCAGCGCGACAGGGGTAACAGATACGCAGTATTTT. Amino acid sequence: CASSATGVTDTQYF. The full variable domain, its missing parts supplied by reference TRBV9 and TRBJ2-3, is DSGVTQTPKHLITATGQRVTLRCSPRSGDLSVYWYQQSLDQGLQFLIQYYNGEERAKGNILERFSAQQFPDLHSELNLSSLELGDSALYFCASSATGVTDTQYFGPGTRLTVL.

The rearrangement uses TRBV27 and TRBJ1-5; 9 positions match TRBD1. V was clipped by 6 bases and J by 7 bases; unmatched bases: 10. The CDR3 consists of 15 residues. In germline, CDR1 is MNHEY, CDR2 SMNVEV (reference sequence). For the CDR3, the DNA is TGTGCCAGCAGCTCAGGACAGGGGCCTTACCAGCCCCAGCATTTT. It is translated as CASSSGQGPYQPQHF.

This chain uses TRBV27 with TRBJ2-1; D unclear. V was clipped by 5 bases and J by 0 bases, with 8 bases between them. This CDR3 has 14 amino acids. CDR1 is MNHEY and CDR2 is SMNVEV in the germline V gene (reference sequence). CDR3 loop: CASSVADSYNEQFF. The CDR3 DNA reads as TGTGCCAGCAGTGTCGCGGACTCCTACAATGAGCAGTTCTTC.

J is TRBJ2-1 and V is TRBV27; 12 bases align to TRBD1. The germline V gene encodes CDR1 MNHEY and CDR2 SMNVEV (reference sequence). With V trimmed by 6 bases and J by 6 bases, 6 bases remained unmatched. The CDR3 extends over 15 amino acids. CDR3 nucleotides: TGTGCCAGCAGCCGGGACAGGGGGCAGATCAATGAGCAGTTCTTC. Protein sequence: CASSRDRGQINEQFF.

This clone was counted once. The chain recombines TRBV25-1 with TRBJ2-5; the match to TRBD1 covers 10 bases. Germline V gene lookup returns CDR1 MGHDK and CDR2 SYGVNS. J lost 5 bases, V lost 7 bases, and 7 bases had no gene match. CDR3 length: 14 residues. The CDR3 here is CASTESDRGETQYF. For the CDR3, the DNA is TGTGCCAGCACCGAGTCGGACAGGGGGGAGACCCAGTACTTC.

The CDR3 loop reads CASSPSRGLGYTF. In DNA form, the CDR3 reads TGTGCCAGCAGCCCAAGCAGGGGGCTTGGCTACACCTTC. The chain uses TRBV7-8 and TRBJ1-2; 8 nucleotides agree with TRBD1. V was pared by 5 bases and J by 7 bases, with 6 bases of the junction left unmatched. The CDR3 spans 13 residues. Germline V gene lookup returns CDR1 SGHVS and CDR2 FQNEAQ.

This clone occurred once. CDR3 nucleotides: TGTGCCAGCAGTTCGGGAGTTCTAGCCAAAAACATTCAGTACTTC. Protein product: CASSSGVLAKNIQYF. The chain combines TRBV2 with TRBJ2-4; the D gene is possibly TRBD2 (6 bases). The germline gives CDR1 SNHLY, CDR2 FYNNEI. This CDR3 has 15 residues. V lost 5 bases and J lost 0, with 11 bases in between.

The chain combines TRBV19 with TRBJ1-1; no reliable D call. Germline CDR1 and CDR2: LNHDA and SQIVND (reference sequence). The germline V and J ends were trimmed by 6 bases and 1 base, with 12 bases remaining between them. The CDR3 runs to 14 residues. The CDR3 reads CASSVGGPNTEAFF. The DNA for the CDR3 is TGTGCCAGTAGCGTTGGAGGGCCGAACACTGAAGCTTTCTTT.

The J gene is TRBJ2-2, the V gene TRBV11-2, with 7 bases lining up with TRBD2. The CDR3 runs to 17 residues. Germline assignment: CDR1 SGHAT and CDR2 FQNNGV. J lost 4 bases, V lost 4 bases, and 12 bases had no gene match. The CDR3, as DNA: TGTGCCAGCAGCTCCCACAGCCGGGGGGAACTCACCGGGGAGCTGTTTTTT. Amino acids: CASSSHSRGELTGELFF.

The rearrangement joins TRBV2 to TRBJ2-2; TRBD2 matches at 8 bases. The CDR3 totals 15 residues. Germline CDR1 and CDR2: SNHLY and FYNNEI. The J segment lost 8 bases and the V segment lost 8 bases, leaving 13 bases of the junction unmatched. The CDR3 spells CASGTLAVPEGELFF. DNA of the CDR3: TGTGCCAGCGGAACACTAGCGGTCCCGGAAGGGGAGCTGTTTTTT.

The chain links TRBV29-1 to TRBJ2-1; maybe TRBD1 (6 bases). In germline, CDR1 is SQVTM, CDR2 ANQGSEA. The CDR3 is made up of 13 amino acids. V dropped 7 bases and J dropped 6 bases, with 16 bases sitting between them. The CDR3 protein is CSALLSTGNEQFF. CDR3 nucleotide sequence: TGCAGCGCCCTATTGTCGACAGGCAATGAGCAGTTCTTC.

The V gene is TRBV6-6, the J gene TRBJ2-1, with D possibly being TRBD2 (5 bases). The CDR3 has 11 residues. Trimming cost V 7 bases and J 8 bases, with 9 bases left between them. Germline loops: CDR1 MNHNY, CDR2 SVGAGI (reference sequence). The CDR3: CASTPGYEQFF. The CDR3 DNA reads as TGTGCCAGCACCCCGGGGTATGAGCAGTTCTTC.

CDR3 region: CASSLLQGVMTEAFF. The CDR3, as DNA: TGTGCCAGCAGTCTCCTACAGGGGGTTATGACTGAAGCTTTCTTT. The chain has TRBV6-5 and TRBJ1-1; TRBD1 matches at 8 bases. CDR1 is MNHEY and CDR2 is SVGAGI in the germline V gene. The CDR3 totals 15 residues. V gave up 5 bases and J gave up 5 bases; unmatched junction bases: 10.

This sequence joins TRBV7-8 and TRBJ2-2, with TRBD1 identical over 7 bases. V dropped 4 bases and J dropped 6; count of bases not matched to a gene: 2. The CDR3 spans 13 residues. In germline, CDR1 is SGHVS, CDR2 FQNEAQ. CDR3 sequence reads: CASSWTGPGELFF. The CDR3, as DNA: TGTGCCAGCAGCTGGACAGGCCCCGGGGAGCTGTTTTTT.